This T cell receptor (beta chain) was observed in a study of blood T cells in healthy people across ages. For the second PCR, which ran for about 6 to 11 cycles, a sample-barcoded 5' primer and a J-beta primer mix were used. One entry per CDR3 protein results from TCRdb running MiXCR on the 5' RACE reads. The table records approximately 2,000,000 distinct CDR3 sequences, 30% to 40% of them present only once. V was trimmed by 2 bases and J by 2 bases, leaving 6 bases between them. Germline V CDR1 and CDR2: KGHDR, SFDVKD. The CDR3 length is 13 residues. The chain links TRBV24-1 to TRBJ2-7; D ambiguous. The specimen sequenced was blood. This TCR was recovered from a human donor in good health. CDR3 region: CATSDSTAYEQYF. In DNA form, the CDR3 reads TGTGCCACCAGTGATTCTACAGCCTACGAGCAGTACTTC.